The present T cell receptor (beta chain) was sequenced within a study of T cell changes during pregnancy in multiple sclerosis. Repertoires were generated with immunoSEQ multiplex PCR, while TCRdb's copy carries only in-frame clones and drops some. The sample contains around 95,000 clones, around 92% of which appear only once. The CDR3 is 15 residues long. The germline V gene has CDR1 MNHNS and CDR2 SASEGT. Trimming removed 6 bases at V and 0 bases at J, with 14 bases between. The V call is TRBV6-1, the J call TRBJ1-2; no clear D gene. The material was peripheral blood, obtained after pregnancy. This sequence originates from a female donor with multiple sclerosis, enrolled in a pregnancy study. CDR3 amino acids: CASRREVEANYGYTF. As DNA, the CDR3 is TGTGCCAGCAGGAGGGAGGTCGAAGCTAACTATGGCTACACCTTC.